This T cell receptor beta chain was obtained from a study of CD8+CD57+ T cells in acquired aplastic anemia. On this clonotype itself: Its specificity is not known.

General study results and limits: Fewer than 30 CD8+ CDR3 sequences were shared between patients and controls.

The CDR3 has 15 amino acids. CDR1 is SNHLY, CDR2 FYNNEI, per germline. V dropped 6 bases and J dropped 5; count of bases not matched to a gene: 11. Using genomic DNA as the template, TCR beta VDJ and CDR3 profiling was carried out. MiXCR, run by TCRdb on the reads, gives a single entry per CDR3 protein. Of under 200,000 distinct CDR3 sequences listed, over 60% were seen once; the top ten hold 35% to 55%. This receptor was taken from a human donor with severe aplastic anemia or a healthy control (not recorded which). This chain uses TRBV2 with TRBJ1-1, with 8 bases that match TRBD1. What was sequenced was sorted CD4+, CD8+, or CD8+CD57+ T cells (not recorded which) from PBMCs. CDR3 DNA sequence: TGTGCCAGCAGAGGACAGGGTGCAGTGGGGACTGAAGCTTTCTTT. Amino acids: CASRGQGAVGTEAFF.